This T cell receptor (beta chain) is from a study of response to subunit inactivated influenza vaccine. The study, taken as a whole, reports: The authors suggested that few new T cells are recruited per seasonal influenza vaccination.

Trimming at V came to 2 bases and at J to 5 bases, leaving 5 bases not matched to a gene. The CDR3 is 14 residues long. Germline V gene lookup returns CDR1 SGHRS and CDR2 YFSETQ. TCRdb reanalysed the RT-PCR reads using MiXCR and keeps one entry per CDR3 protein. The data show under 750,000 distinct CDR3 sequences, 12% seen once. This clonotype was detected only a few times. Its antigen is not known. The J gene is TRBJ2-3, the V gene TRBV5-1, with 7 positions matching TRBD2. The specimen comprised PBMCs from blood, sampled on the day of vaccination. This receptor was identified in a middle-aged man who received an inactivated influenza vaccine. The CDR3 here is CASSLSGGIDTQYF. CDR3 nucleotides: TGCGCCAGCAGCTTATCGGGAGGAATAGATACGCAGTATTTT.